This T cell receptor (beta chain) was sequenced in a study of blood T cells in healthy people across ages. The authors ran a second PCR of about 7 to 11 cycles using a sample-barcoded 5' primer and a J-beta primer mix. Each cDNA was tagged by a template-switch adaptor containing 12 random nucleotides. TCRdb independently ran MiXCR on the 5' RACE reads; one entry per CDR3 protein. The data contain around 1.5 million distinct CDR3 sequences, 30% to 35% of them seen just once; the ten biggest clones take up about 10%. CDR1 and CDR2 (germline): DFQATT, SNEGSKA (reference sequence). The ends were cut back, 6 bases at V and 2 bases at J, with 17 bases in the middle. The CDR3 has 14 residues. This clonotype has at least ten counts.

The chain joins TRBV20-1 to TRBJ2-7; possibly TRBD1 for D (6 bases). The receptor's source is a woman younger than 45 in good health. Input material: blood. For the CDR3, the DNA is TGCAGTGCCGTTCAGTCCGGGACAACCTACGAGCAGTACTTC. Encoded protein: CSAVQSGTTYEQYF.